The 10 T cell receptor beta chains presented below share a single source sample, sequenced in a study of follicular helper T cells after annual influenza vaccination. Sequencing was performed with immunoSEQ multiplex PCR; in TCRdb, only in-frame clones are kept and a portion is missing. The sample records around 7,000 clones, roughly four fifths being singletons. The time point is: 2015-2016 season, 7 days after influenza vaccination. This material consisted of CXCR5- memory CD4+ T cells sorted from blood, taken 7 days after influenza vaccination. The origin of the receptors is an adult who received the influenza vaccine.

The gene calls are TRBV28 and TRBJ1-5, with D maybe TRBD1 (5 bases). V lost 5 bases to trimming and J lost 1 base, with 9 bases between them. This CDR3 is built from 14 residues. Germline V gene lookup returns CDR1 MDHEN and CDR2 SYDVKM. The CDR3 coding sequence is TGTGCCAGCAGTAGGGGTGGAAGCAATCAGCCCCAGCATTTT. Its protein is CASSRGGSNQPQHF. Complete variable domain (other parts from reference TRBV28 and TRBJ1-5): DVKVTQSSRYLVKRTGEKVFLECVQDMDHENMFWYRQDPGLGLRLIYFSYDVKMKEKGDIPEGYSVSREKKERFSLILESASTNQTSMYLCASSRGGSNQPQHFGDGTRLSIL.

This clone was observed once. The rearrangement joins TRBV19 to TRBJ2-1; possible D gene TRBD1, 5 bases. The ends were cut back, 1 base at V and 7 bases at J, with 20 bases in the middle. The CDR3 covers 17 residues. Germline CDR1 and CDR2: LNHDA and SQIVND (reference sequence). CDR3: CASSIGVFWGAPNEQFF. The DNA of the CDR3 is TGTGCCAGTAGTATAGGGGTTTTTTGGGGCGCCCCAAATGAGCAGTTCTTC.

The gene calls are TRBV7-2 and TRBJ1-5, with D possibly TRBD1 on 5 matching bases. CDR3 size: 18 residues. Trimming took off 3 bases at V and 1 base at J, with 19 bases between the two ends. CDR1 SGHTA and CDR2 FQGNSA come from the germline V gene. CDR3 sequence (DNA): TGTGCCAGCAGCTTGGGGGGTGGCAGCCGGCGGAGCAATCAGCCCCAGCATTTT. It is translated as CASSLGGGSRRSNQPQHF.

CDR3 sequence (DNA): TGCAGCGCCGGGACAGCGCGGGCAGATACGCAGTATTTT. This encodes CSAGTARADTQYF. The chain couples TRBV29-1 to TRBJ2-3, with TRBD1 identical over 7 bases. Germline V CDR1 and CDR2: SQVTM, ANQGSEA. The CDR3 has 13 residues. The ends lost 7 bases at V and 4 bases at J; junction bases unmatched: 8.

The rearrangement joins TRBV28 to TRBJ1-1; D gene uncertain. Trimming removed 3 bases from V and 10 bases from J, with 12 bases in between. From germline, CDR1 is MDHEN and CDR2 SYDVKM. The CDR3 loop spans 12 amino acids. The CDR3 DNA sequence: TGTGCCAGCAGTTTGCCCCCGGGCTCAGCTTTCTTT. Protein: CASSLPPGSAFF.

J is TRBJ1-1 and V is TRBV2; D perhaps matches TRBD1 (6 bases). The germline V gene has CDR1 SNHLY and CDR2 FYNNEI. CDR3 length: 13 residues. The V end lost 5 bases, the J end lost 1 base, and 8 bases lay between the germline ends. This CDR3 is CASSIQGNTEAFF. CDR3 nucleotide sequence: TGTGCCAGCAGTATACAGGGGAACACTGAAGCTTTCTTT.

The V and J genes are TRBV18 and TRBJ2-5; TRBD1 or TRBD2 may be the D gene (5 bases each). Trimming took 1 base from V and 5 from J, leaving 17 bases between them. This CDR3 comprises 16 residues. Germline V CDR1 and CDR2: KGHSH, LQKENI. The DNA for the CDR3 is TGTGCCAGCTCACCACAGGGGACCCCAAGCGAGGAGACCCAGTACTTC. It encodes CASSPQGTPSEETQYF.

The V and J genes are TRBV18 and TRBJ1-1; the D gene is possibly TRBD1 (5 bases). Germline values: CDR1 KGHSH, CDR2 LQKENI. This CDR3 is 16 amino acids long. Trimming removed 2 bases from V and 3 bases from J, with 16 bases in between. The CDR3, as DNA: TGTGCCAGCTCACCAGGTATGAGGGGCCTGGACACTGAAGCTTTCTTT. Translated: CASSPGMRGLDTEAFF.

This clone was recorded once. This chain links TRBV14 with TRBJ2-3; D not certain. Per the germline V gene, CDR1 is SGHDN and CDR2 is FVKESK. V lost 5 bases, J lost 0 bases, and 9 bases lay in between. The CDR3 is 14 residues long. The chain's CDR3 is CASSRTVSTDTQYF. CDR3 nucleotide sequence: TGTGCCAGCAGCAGAACGGTTAGCACAGATACGCAGTATTTT.

The CDR3 is CASSLSGIAKNIQYF. The CDR3 DNA reads TGTGCCAGCAGCCTTAGCGGGATAGCCAAAAACATTCAGTACTTC. The chain carries TRBV6-5 and TRBJ2-4; 8 bases are a match to TRBD2. The junction had 4 bases not matched to a gene; V was cut back by 6 bases and J by 0 bases. CDR3 size: 15 residues. Germline values: CDR1 MNHEY, CDR2 SVGAGI.